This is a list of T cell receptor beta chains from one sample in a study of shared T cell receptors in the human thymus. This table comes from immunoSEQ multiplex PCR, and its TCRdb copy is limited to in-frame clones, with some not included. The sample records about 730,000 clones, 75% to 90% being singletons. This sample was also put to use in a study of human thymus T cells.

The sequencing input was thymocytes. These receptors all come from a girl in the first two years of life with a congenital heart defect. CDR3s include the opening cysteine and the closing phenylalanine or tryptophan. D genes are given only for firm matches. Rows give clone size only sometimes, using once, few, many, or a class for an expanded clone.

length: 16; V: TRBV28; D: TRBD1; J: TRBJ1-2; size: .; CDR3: CASSSRGQGRLHGYTF; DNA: TGTGCCAGCAGTTCACGTGGACAGGGAAGGCTCCATGGCTACACCTTC
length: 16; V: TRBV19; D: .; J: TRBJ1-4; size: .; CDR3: CASSHRGDKANEKLFF; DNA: TGTGCCAGTAGCCATAGAGGGGACAAGGCTAATGAAAAACTGTTTTTT
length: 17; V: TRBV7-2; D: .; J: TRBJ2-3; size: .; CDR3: CASSLAPWEWETDTQYF; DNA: TGTGCCAGCAGCTTAGCTCCCTGGGAGTGGGAGACAGATACGCAGTATTTT
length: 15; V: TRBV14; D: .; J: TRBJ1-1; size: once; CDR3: CASRAFQGSRTEAFF; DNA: TGTGCCAGCAGAGCATTTCAGGGAAGTCGCACTGAAGCTTTCTTT
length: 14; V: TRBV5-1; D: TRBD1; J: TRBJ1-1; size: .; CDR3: CASSSGTGGSEAFF; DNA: TGCGCCAGCAGCTCCGGGACAGGGGGCTCTGAAGCTTTCTTT
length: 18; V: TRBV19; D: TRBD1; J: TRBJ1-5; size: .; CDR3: CASSITGQGAKRNQPQHF; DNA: TGTGCCAGTAGTATCACAGGACAGGGGGCTAAGAGGAATCAGCCCCAGCATTTT
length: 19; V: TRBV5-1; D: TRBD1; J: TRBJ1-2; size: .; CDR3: CASSLDKPGQGPSIYGYTF; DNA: TGCGCCAGCAGCTTGGATAAACCGGGACAGGGTCCCTCTATCTATGGCTACACCTTC
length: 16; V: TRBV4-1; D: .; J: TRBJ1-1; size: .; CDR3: CASSQGYYRGDTEAFF; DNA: TGCGCCAGCAGCCAAGGGTATTATCGGGGAGACACTGAAGCTTTCTTT
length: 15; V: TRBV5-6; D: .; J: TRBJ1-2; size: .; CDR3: CASSPAQVRDSGYTF; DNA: TGTGCCAGCAGCCCTGCGCAGGTGAGGGACTCTGGCTACACCTTC
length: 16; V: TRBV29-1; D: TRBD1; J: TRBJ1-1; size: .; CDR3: CSVDGQGVKEHTEAFF; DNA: TGCAGCGTTGATGGACAGGGCGTCAAGGAACACACTGAAGCTTTCTTT
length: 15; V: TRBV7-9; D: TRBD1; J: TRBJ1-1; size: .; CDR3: CASSKPDRVNTEAFF; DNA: TGTGCCAGCAGCAAACCCGACAGGGTGAACACTGAAGCTTTCTTT
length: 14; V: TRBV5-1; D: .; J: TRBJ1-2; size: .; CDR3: CASSFRGYVYGYTF; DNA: TGCGCCAGCAGCTTCCGGGGATACGTCTATGGCTACACCTTC
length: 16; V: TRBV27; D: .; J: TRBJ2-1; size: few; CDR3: CASSFRGPSSYNEQFF; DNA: TGTGCCAGCAGTTTTCGCGGGCCCAGCTCCTACAATGAGCAGTTCTTC
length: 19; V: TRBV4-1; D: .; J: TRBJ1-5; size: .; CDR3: CASSQIRRGANARNQPQHF; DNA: TGCGCCAGCAGCCAAATTCGCCGGGGTGCCAACGCGCGCAATCAGCCCCAGCATTTT
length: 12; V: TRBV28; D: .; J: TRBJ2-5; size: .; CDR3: CASRATGETQYF; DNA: TGTGCCAGCAGAGCGACGGGGGAGACCCAGTACTTC
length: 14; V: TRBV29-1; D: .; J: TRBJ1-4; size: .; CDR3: CSVVIGATNEKLFF; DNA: TGCAGCGTTGTGATCGGGGCAACTAATGAAAAACTGTTTTTT
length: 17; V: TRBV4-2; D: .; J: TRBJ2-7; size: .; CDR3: CASSQAEGGGLSYEQYF; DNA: TGTGCCAGCAGCCAAGCGGAAGGCGGGGGCCTCTCCTACGAGCAGTACTTC
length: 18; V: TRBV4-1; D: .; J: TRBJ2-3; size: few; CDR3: CASSPTLLGGDWVDTQYF; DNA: TGCGCCAGCAGCCCGACTCTACTAGGGGGTGATTGGGTAGATACGCAGTATTTT
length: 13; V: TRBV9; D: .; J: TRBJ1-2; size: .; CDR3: CASSVGQNYGYTF; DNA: TGTGCCAGCAGCGTAGGACAGAACTATGGCTACACCTTC
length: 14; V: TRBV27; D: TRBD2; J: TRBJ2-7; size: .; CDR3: CASSSTTLGGEQYF; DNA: TGTGCCAGCAGTTCGACGACACTCGGGGGGGAGCAGTACTTC
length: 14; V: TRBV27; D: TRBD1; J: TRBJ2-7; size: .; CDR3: CASSTGTGGREQYF; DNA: TGTGCCAGCAGTACCGGGACAGGGGGGCGGGAGCAGTACTTC
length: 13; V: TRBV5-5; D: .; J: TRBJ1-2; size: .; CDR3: CASSLWRDYGYTF; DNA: TGTGCCAGCAGCTTGTGGAGGGACTATGGCTACACCTTC
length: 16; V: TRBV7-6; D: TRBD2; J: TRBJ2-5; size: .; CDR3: CASSLIAGPYQETQYF; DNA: TGTGCCAGCAGCTTAATAGCGGGCCCGTACCAAGAGACCCAGTACTTC
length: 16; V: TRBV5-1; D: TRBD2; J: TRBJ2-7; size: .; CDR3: CASSPKRGAGSYEQYF; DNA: TGCGCCAGCAGCCCAAAGCGGGGGGCAGGCTCCTACGAGCAGTACTTC
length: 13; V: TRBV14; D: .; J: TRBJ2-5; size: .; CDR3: CASSQVPTKTQYF; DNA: TGTGCCAGCAGCCAAGTTCCTACGAAGACCCAGTACTTC
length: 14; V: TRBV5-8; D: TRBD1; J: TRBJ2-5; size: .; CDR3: CASSSGQGSETQYF; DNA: TGTGCCAGCAGCTCTGGACAGGGGAGTGAGACCCAGTACTTC
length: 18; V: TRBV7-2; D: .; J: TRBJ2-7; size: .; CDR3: CASSLLYRGHPPSYEQYF; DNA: TGTGCCAGCAGCTTACTCTACCGCGGACACCCACCCTCCTACGAGCAGTACTTC
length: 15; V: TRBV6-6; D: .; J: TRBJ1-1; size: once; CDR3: CASSYPRGVSTEAFF; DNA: TGTGCCAGCAGTTACCCCCGGGGGGTAAGCACTGAAGCTTTCTTT
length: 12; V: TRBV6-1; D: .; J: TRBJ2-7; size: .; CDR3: CATRDFSYEQYF; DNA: TGTGCCACCCGGGACTTCTCCTACGAGCAGTACTTC
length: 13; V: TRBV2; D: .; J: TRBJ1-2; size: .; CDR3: CASSLGGGWGYTF; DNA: TGTGCCAGCAGCCTGGGGGGGGGCTGGGGCTACACCTTC
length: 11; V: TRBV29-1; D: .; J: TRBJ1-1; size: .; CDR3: CSVSRTVEAFF; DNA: TGCAGCGTTTCAAGGACAGTTGAAGCTTTCTTT
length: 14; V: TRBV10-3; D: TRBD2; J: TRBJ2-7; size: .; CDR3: CAARALAGGPEQYF; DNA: TGTGCCGCCCGAGCACTAGCGGGGGGGCCCGAGCAGTACTTC
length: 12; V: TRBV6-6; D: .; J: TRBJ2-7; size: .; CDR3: CASSDRIYEQYF; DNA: TGTGCCAGCAGTGACAGGATTTACGAGCAGTACTTC
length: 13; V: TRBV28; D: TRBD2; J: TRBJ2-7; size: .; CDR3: CASKYSGVYEQYF; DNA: TGTGCCAGCAAGTACAGCGGGGTCTACGAGCAGTACTTC
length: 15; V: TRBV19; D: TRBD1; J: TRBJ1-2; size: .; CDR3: CASSATGSRTYGYTF; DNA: TGTGCCAGTAGTGCGACAGGGTCCCGGACTTATGGCTACACCTTC
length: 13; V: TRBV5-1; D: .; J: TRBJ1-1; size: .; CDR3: CASSSGWNTEAFF; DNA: TGCGCCAGCAGCTCAGGGTGGAACACTGAAGCTTTCTTT
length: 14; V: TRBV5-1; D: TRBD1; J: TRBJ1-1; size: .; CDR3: CASTSGTANTEAFF; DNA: TGCGCCAGCACTTCCGGGACAGCAAACACTGAAGCTTTCTTT
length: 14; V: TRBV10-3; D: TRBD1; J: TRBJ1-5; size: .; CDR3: CAIGPGQGNQPQHF; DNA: TGTGCCATTGGTCCGGGACAGGGTAATCAGCCCCAGCATTTT
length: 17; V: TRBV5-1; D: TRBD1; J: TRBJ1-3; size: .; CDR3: CASSPGQAMFPGNTIYF; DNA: TGCGCCAGCAGCCCCGGACAGGCGATGTTCCCTGGAAACACCATATATTTT
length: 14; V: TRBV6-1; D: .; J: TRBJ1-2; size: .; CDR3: CASRPQAFGYGYTF; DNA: TGTGCCAGCAGACCGCAAGCCTTTGGCTATGGCTACACCTTC
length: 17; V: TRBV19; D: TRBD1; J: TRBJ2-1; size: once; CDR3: CASSISTPMDRGNEQFF; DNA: TGTGCCAGTAGTATCTCCACTCCTATGGACAGGGGAAATGAGCAGTTCTTC
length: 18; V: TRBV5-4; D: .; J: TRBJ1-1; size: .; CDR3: CASSMVMGGEFENTEAFF; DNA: TGTGCCAGCAGCATGGTTATGGGCGGGGAATTTGAGAACACTGAAGCTTTCTTT
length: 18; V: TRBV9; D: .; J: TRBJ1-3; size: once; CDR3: CASSVKAGAEKAGNTIYF; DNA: TGTGCCAGCAGCGTTAAAGCAGGGGCAGAAAAGGCTGGAAACACCATATATTTT
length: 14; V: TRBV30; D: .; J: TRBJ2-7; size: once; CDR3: CAWSVPQRRREQYF; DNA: TGTGCCTGGAGTGTACCCCAGCGCCGTAGAGAGCAGTACTTC
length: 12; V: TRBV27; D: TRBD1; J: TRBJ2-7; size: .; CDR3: CASTGESDEQYF; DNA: TGTGCCAGTACAGGGGAATCGGACGAGCAGTACTTC
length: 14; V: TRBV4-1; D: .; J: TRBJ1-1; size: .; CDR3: CASSQGTKNTEAFF; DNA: TGCGCCAGCAGCCAAGGCACTAAGAACACTGAAGCTTTCTTT
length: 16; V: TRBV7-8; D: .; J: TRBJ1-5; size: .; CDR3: CASSLEWQGYRQPQHF; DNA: TGTGCCAGCAGCTTAGAGTGGCAGGGTTATCGTCAGCCCCAGCATTTT
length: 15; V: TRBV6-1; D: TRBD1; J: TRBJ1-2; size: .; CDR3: CASRIDRGLNYGYTF; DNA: TGTGCCAGCAGGATCGACAGGGGGCTAAACTATGGCTACACCTTC
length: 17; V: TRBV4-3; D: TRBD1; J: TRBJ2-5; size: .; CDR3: CASSQCPGTGARETQYF; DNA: TGCGCCAGCAGCCAATGTCCCGGGACAGGGGCCCGGGAGACCCAGTACTTC
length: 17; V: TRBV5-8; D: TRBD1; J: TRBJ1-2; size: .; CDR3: CASSQRTGPAGPYGYTF; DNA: TGTGCCAGCAGCCAACGGACAGGGCCCGCAGGACCCTATGGCTACACCTTC
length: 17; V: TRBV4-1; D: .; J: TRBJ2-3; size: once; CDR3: CASSQGRQRANTDTQYF; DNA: TGCGCCTCCAGCCAAGGACGGCAGCGGGCCAACACAGATACGCAGTATTTT
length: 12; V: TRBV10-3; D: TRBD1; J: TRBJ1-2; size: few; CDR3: CAISGQGDGYTF; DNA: TGTGCCATCAGTGGTCAGGGGGATGGCTACACCTTC
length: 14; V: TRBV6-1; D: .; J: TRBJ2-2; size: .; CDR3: CASSEFTGTGELFF; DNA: TGTGCCAGCAGTGAATTCACAGGGACCGGGGAGCTGTTTTTT
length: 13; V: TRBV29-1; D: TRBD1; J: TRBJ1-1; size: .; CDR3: CSVETGVDTEAFF; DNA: TGCAGCGTAGAGACAGGGGTTGACACTGAAGCTTTCTTT
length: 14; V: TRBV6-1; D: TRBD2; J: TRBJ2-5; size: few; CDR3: CASSQAGGSETQYF; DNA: TGTGCCAGCAGTCAAGCGGGGGGGTCGGAGACCCAGTACTTC